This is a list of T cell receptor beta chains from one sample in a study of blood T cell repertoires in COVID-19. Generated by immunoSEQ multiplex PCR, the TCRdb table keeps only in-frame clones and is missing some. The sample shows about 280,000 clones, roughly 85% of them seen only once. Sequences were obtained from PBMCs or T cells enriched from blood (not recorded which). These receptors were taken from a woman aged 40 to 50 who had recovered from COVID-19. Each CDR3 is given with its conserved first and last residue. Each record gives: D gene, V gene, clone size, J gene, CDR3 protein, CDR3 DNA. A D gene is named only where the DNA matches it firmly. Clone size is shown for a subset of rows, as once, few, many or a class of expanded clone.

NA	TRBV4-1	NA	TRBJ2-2	CASSLVTGELFF	TGCGCCAGCAGCCTAGTCACCGGGGAGCTGTTTTTT
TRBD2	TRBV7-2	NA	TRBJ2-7	CASSSAGTSFDEQYF	TGTGCCAGCAGCTCCGCCGGGACTAGCTTCGACGAGCAGTACTTC
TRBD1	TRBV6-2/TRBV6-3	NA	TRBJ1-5	CASSSRTGGRPQHF	TGTGCCAGCAGTTCACGGACAGGGGGCAGACCCCAGCATTTT
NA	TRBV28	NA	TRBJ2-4	CASSLRSAGLNIQYF	TGTGCCAGCAGTTTAAGGTCGGCAGGGTTAAACATTCAGTACTTC
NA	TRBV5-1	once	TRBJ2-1	CASSPGGMVEQFF	TGCGCCAGCAGCCCGGGCGGGATGGTTGAGCAGTTCTTC
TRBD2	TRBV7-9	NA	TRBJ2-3	CASSLGVAGATDTQYF	TGTGCCAGCAGCTTAGGGGTAGCGGGAGCCACAGATACGCAGTATTTT
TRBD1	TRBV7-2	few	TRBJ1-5	CASSLTGATNQPQHF	TGTGCCAGCAGCTTAACAGGGGCGACCAATCAGCCCCAGCATTTT
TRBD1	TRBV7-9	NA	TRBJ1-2	CASSRGQTNYGYTF	TGTGCCAGCAGCCGGGGACAGACAAACTATGGCTACACCTTC
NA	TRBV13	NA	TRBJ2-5	CASGGLQETQYF	TGTGCCAGCGGCGGTTTACAAGAGACCCAGTACTTC
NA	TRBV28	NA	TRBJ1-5	CASSFGRQPNYSNQPQHF	TGTGCCAGCAGTTTCGGCCGACAGCCCAATTATAGCAATCAGCCCCAGCATTTT
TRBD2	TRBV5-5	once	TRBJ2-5	CASSSGLDDTTQYF	TGTGCCAGCAGTTCCGGACTAGATGATACGACCCAGTACTTC
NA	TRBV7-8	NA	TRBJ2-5	CASSLVGGSQETQYF	TGTGCCAGCAGCTTAGTCGGCGGCTCCCAAGAGACCCAGTACTTC
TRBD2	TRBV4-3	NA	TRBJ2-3	CASRRGAGGPVETDTQYF	TGCGCCAGCAGACGGGGAGCGGGAGGGCCCGTGGAGACAGATACGCAGTATTTT
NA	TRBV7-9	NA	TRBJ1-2	CASSQFQTGYTF	TGTGCCAGCAGCCAGTTCCAAACTGGCTACACCTTC
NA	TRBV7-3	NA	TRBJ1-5	CATAGMEQPQHF	TGTGCCACCGCAGGGATGGAACAGCCCCAGCATTTT
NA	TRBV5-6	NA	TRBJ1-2	CASSLVGFGTNYGYTF	TGTGCCAGCAGCTTAGTAGGGTTCGGGACTAACTATGGCTACACCTTC
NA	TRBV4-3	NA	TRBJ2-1	CASSQDRRSGGTGEQFF	TGCGCCAGCAGCCAAGATCGCCGCAGCGGGGGGACAGGTGAGCAGTTCTTC
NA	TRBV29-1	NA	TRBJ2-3	CSVESPAGSTDTQYF	TGCAGCGTTGAATCCCCAGCAGGAAGCACAGATACGCAGTATTTT
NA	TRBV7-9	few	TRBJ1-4	CASSGNAGNEKLFF	TGTGCCAGCAGCGGAAACGCAGGGAACGAAAAACTGTTTTTT
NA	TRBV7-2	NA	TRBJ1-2	CASSPQGLGYGYTF	TGTGCCAGCAGCCCACAGGGATTAGGCTATGGCTACACCTTC
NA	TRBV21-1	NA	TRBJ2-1	CASSNGAGAWSYNEQFF	TGTGCCAGCAGCAATGGGGCGGGAGCTTGGTCCTACAATGAGCAGTTCTTC
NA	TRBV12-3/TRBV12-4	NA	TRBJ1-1	CASSLVGRTEAFF	TGTGCCAGCAGTTTAGTTGGCCGCACTGAAGCTTTCTTT
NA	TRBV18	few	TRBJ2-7	CASSPGAGSSYEQYF	TGTGCCAGCTCACCAGGGGCGGGGAGCTCCTACGAGCAGTACTTC
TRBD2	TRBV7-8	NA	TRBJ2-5	CASSTSGDQETQYF	TGTGCCAGTTCAACTAGCGGGGATCAAGAGACCCAGTACTTC
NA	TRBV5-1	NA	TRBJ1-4	CASSTGAGGEKLFF	TGCGCCAGCAGCACCGGGGCGGGGGGTGAAAAACTGTTTTTT
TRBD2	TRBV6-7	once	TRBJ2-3	CASSSGLVGDTQYF	TGTGCCAGCAGTTCGGGACTAGTGGGAGATACGCAGTATTTT
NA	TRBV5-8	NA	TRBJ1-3	CASSFLGNSGNTIYF	TGTGCCAGCAGCTTTCTCGGGAACTCTGGAAACACCATATATTTT
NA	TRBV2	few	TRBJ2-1	CASTSLGRGEQFF	TGTGCCAGCACGTCACTAGGGAGAGGTGAGCAGTTCTTC
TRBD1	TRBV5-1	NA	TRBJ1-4	CASSTSGGHNEKLFF	TGCGCCAGCAGCACTTCAGGGGGCCATAATGAAAAACTGTTTTTT
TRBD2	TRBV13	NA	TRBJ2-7	CASSLSHRSTSGAYEQYF	TGTGCCAGCAGCTTATCCCACAGATCGACTAGCGGAGCCTACGAGCAGTACTTC
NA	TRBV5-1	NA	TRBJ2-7	CASSLGTASYEQYF	TGCGCCAGCAGCTTGGGGACAGCCTCCTACGAGCAGTACTTC
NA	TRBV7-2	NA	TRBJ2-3	CASSFRPGAPDTQYF	TGTGCCAGCAGCTTCAGACCGGGAGCCCCAGATACGCAGTATTTT
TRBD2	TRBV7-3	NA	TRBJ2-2	CASSSYAAGAGELFF	TGTGCCAGCAGCTCCTACGCGGCGGGGGCCGGGGAGCTGTTTTTT
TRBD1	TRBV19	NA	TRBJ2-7	CASSITPTNRGEQYF	TGTGCCAGTAGTATAACCCCTACTAACAGGGGAGAGCAGTACTTC
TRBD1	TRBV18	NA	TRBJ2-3	CASHQGQGGADTQYF	TGTGCCAGCCACCAGGGACAGGGAGGCGCAGATACGCAGTATTTT
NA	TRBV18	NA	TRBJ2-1	CASTPLEGASNEQFF	TGTGCCAGCACACCCCTAGAGGGAGCTAGCAATGAGCAGTTCTTC
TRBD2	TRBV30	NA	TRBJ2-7	CAWRGFSMASGSHEQYF	TGTGCCTGGAGGGGTTTCAGCATGGCTAGCGGGAGCCACGAGCAGTACTTC
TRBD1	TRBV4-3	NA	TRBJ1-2	CASSQPTTGTGYGYTF	TGCGCCAGCAGCCAACCAACTACCGGGACAGGGTATGGCTACACCTTC
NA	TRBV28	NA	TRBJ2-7	CASSLRGEQYF	TGTGCCAGCAGCCTCCGAGGGGAGCAGTACTTC
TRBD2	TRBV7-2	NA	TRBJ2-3	CASSLVGRGTDTQYF	TGTGCCAGCAGCTTAGTCGGGAGGGGCACAGATACGCAGTATTTT
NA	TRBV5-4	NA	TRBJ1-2	CASTLEPQDYGYTF	TGTGCCAGCACCTTAGAACCCCAGGACTATGGCTACACCTTC
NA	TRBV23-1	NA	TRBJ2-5	CASSQGQGGETQYF	TGCGCCAGCAGTCAAGGACAGGGAGGGGAGACCCAGTACTTC
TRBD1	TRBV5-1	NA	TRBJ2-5	CASSPGQGNQETQYF	TGCGCCAGCAGCCCGGGACAGGGGAATCAAGAGACCCAGTACTTC
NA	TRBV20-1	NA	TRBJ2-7	CSASPGNEQYF	TGCAGTGCTAGTCCAGGGAACGAGCAGTACTTC
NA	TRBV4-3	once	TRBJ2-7	CASSQVPSATGTYEQYF	TGCGCCAGCAGCCAAGTCCCCTCAGCGACGGGGACCTACGAGCAGTACTTC
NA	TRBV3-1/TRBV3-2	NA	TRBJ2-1	CASSQLREQFF	TGTGCCAGCAGCCAACTGAGGGAGCAGTTCTTC
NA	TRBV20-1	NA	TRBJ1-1	CSAKWTAEAFF	TGCAGTGCTAAATGGACAGCTGAAGCTTTCTTT
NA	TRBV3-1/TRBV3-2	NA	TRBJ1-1	CASTSDLNTEAFF	TGTGCCAGCACCTCCGACTTGAACACTGAAGCTTTCTTT
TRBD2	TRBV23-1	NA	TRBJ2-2	CASSTPGLAELTNTGELFF	TGCGCCAGCAGCACTCCGGGACTAGCGGAGTTGACTAACACCGGGGAGCTGTTTTTT
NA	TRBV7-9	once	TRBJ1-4	CASSPAVQEEKLFF	TGTGCCAGCAGCCCAGCGGTCCAGGAGGAAAAACTGTTTTTT
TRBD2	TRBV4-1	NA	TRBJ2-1	CASSQEEAGTYNEQFF	TGCGCCAGCAGCCAAGAGGAAGCGGGAACTTACAATGAGCAGTTCTTC
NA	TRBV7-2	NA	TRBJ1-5	CASSLAGGSNQPQHF	TGTGCCAGCAGCTTAGCGGGGGGGAGCAATCAGCCCCAGCATTTT
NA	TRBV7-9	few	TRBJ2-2	CASNPLRGRGGNTGELFF	TGTGCCAGCAACCCACTACGAGGCAGGGGCGGGAACACCGGGGAGCTGTTTTTT
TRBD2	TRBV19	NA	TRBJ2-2	CASSIVAGEGDGELFF	TGTGCCAGTAGTATAGTTGCGGGAGAAGGGGACGGGGAGCTGTTTTTT
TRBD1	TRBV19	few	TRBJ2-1	CASTPRQGRYNEQFF	TGTGCCAGTACCCCAAGACAGGGGAGGTACAATGAGCAGTTCTTC
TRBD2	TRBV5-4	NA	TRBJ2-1	CASSKAGEDYEQFF	TGTGCCAGCAGTAAAGCGGGAGAAGATTATGAGCAGTTCTTC
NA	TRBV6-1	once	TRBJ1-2	CASSEAGGAHGYTF	TGTGCCAGCAGTGAAGCTGGGGGGGCGCATGGCTACACCTTC